One sample yielded the 7 T cell receptor beta chains listed below, sequenced in a study of cytomegalovirus exposure and HLA in healthy donors. The PCR made use of 60 Vbeta and 13 Jbeta primers. Using immunoSEQ multiplex PCR, the repertoire was profiled, and TCRdb retains in-frame clones only, with some absent. The table shows roughly 99,000 clones, with 60% to 80% occurring only once. Sequenced sample: PBMCs. The receptor source for this set is a man between 18 and 35 years old in good health and CMV-seronegative.

The CDR3 sequence: CASSFGERGYTF. The CDR3 DNA follows: TGTGCCAGCAGTTTCGGGGAGCGGGGCTACACCTTC. This chain links TRBV28 with TRBJ1-2; D gene uncertain. Trimming took 3 bases from V and 8 from J, leaving 10 bases between them. The CDR3 consists of 12 residues. Germline CDR1 and CDR2: MDHEN and SYDVKM.

This chain links TRBV20-1 with TRBJ1-1; D gene unclear. The CDR3 totals 10 residues. Germline CDR1 and CDR2: DFQATT and SNEGSKA (reference sequence). Trimming pared 6 bases from V and 3 bases from J, leaving 5 bases between. CDR3 residues: CSARDTEAFF. CDR3 DNA sequence: TGCAGTGCACGGGACACTGAAGCTTTCTTT.

The rearrangement joins TRBV5-4 to TRBJ2-7; 11 bases map to TRBD1. Germline CDR1 and CDR2: SGHNT and YYREEE (reference sequence). The CDR3 runs 16 residues. J was trimmed by 3 bases and V by 4 bases; bases with no gene match: 9. The CDR3 loop is CASSQDTGTGGYEQYF. The CDR3 DNA reads TGTGCCAGCAGCCAAGATACGGGGACAGGGGGCTACGAGCAGTACTTC.

The chain links TRBV7-9 to TRBJ2-1, with 8 bases that match TRBD2. The CDR3 has 19 amino acids. V was pared by 5 bases and J by 0 bases, with 15 bases of the junction left unmatched. Germline CDR1 and CDR2: SEHNR and FQNEAQ (reference sequence). The DNA for the CDR3 is TGTGCCAGCAGCCCTCGGGGGGGCCATTTAGAGAGCTCCTACAATGAGCAGTTCTTC. This encodes CASSPRGGHLESSYNEQFF. The full variable domain, with the rest looked up from reference TRBV7-9 and TRBJ2-1, is DTGVSQNPRHKITKRGQNVTFRCDPISEHNRLYWYRQTLGQGPEFLTYFQNEAQLEKSRLLSDRFSAERPKGSFSTLEIQRTEQGDSAMYLCASSPRGGHLESSYNEQFFGPGTRLTVL.

V and J are TRBV27 and TRBJ2-2; D is possibly TRBD1 (5 bases). Looked up from germline, CDR1 is MNHEY and CDR2 is SMNVEV (reference sequence). V was pared by 5 bases and J by 7 bases, with 14 bases between. The CDR3 totals 14 residues. For the CDR3, the DNA is TGTGCCAGCAGTGTAGGGGTTGCTGTCGGGGAGCTGTTTTTT. Residues: CASSVGVAVGELFF.

This chain links TRBV18 with TRBJ1-4; possible D gene TRBD1, 6 bases. This CDR3 comprises 15 residues. V shed 2 bases and J shed 6 bases, with 13 bases lying between them. Germline-derived CDR1 and CDR2 are KGHSH and LQKENI. The CDR3 sequence: CASSPRGTLDEKLFF. The CDR3 nucleotides read TGTGCCAGCTCACCAAGGGGGACACTCGATGAAAAACTGTTTTTT.

This chain uses TRBV6-6 with TRBJ1-2; 8 nucleotides match TRBD1. CDR3 size: 15 residues. After removal of 5 bases from V and 4 bases from J, the junction contained 9 bases not matched to a gene. Germline V gives CDR1 MNHNY, CDR2 SVGAGI (reference sequence). The CDR3 DNA is TGTGCCAGCAGTACACCACCTGACAGGGGCTATGGCTACACCTTC. Its translation: CASSTPPDRGYGYTF.